Detailed here is one T cell receptor (beta chain). This clonotype was counted at least ten times. Its antigen is not yet known. Base qualities were left out, and no much larger clone turns up one base away. Library preparation employed multiplex PCR. Sequencer: Illumina HiSeq 4000. iRepertoire HTBI primers and Arm-PCR amplification of CDR3 regions were used to construct TCR beta libraries. PCR products were gel purified before sequencing. In the original analysis: Gene usage analysis of CDR3 amino acid clonotypes used the 62 TRBV and some 13 TRBJ segments found across samples. COPE and FqMerger were used to merge filtered high-quality paired reads into contigs. BLAST was used to align contigs to IMGT TRBV, TRBD and TRBJ reference genes, with CDR3 defined following IMGT. Any clonotype with a frequency above 0.1% was classified as a highly expanded clone. Shannon entropy served as the measure of repertoire diversity, while the Gini coefficient captured V-J evenness. Clonotypes shared by more than one individual were considered public. TCRdb reanalyzed the raw reads on its own, using fastp at Q25 for trimming and MiXCR for clone calling, and kept in-frame beta chains. Each CDR3 protein appears once, grouped with its most common genes and DNA. TCRdb, not the original authors, processed these V and J calls. The sample profile shows 350,000 to 500,000 distinct CDR3 sequences; less than 20% of them were found once. The ten largest clonotypes hold about a quarter of the sample.

The data stem from a study of regulatory T cells in long-lasting Graves disease (dated by TCRdb to the early 2020s). In terms of the full investigation: In the newly diagnosed Graves' disease group, patients had been taking antithyroid drugs for less than 3 months. This study used TCR sequencing and RNA sequencing of peripheral blood to compare persistent Graves' disease patients against newly diagnosed Graves' disease patients. The study was registered as a clinical trial and conducted in China. A total of around 35 samples were covered by TCR sequencing, comprising 13 persistent and around 20 newly diagnosed Graves' disease patients.

Via the germline V gene, CDR1 is MDHEN and CDR2 SYDVKM. V is pared back by 3 bases and J by 2 bases, with 3 bases lying between the germline termini. Reading from cysteine to phenylalanine, the CDR3 counts 12 amino acids. Left in the record is the CDR3 DNA by itself, 36 bases read in frame from the first base. Overall study outcomes, separate from this receptor: Only peripheral blood was studied, because thyroid tissue, the primary lesion, was inaccessible. Sequencing and analysis were restricted to the TCR beta chain. Persistent Graves' disease patients showed lower TCR Shannon entropy and fewer highly expanded clones than newly diagnosed patients, suggesting clonal expansion. Preferential use of TRBV28, TRBJ1-2 and TRBJ2-5 was observed in persistent disease, whereas TRBV20-1 and TRBJ2-1 were favored in newly diagnosed disease. More public clonotypes were shared among persistent patients (around 3,000) than among newly diagnosed patients (over 900). The authors acknowledged the small sample size as a limitation that may reduce accuracy.

The time point tag for this specimen amounts to: newly diagnosed GD, antithyroid drugs for less than 3 months. For both TCR sequencing and RNA sequencing, RNA was extracted from PBMCs in TRIzol. Graves' disease was diagnosed according to American Thyroid Association guidelines. Recruitment of patients was carried out at an endocrinology department in Xi'an, China. Each patient gave approximately 10 milliliters of peripheral blood, collected in an EDTA anticoagulant tube. Ficoll Paque Plus density gradient separation was used to isolate PBMCs, and no additional T cell sorting was done. An Agilent 2100 Bioanalyzer and agarose gel were used to assess RNA quality, and a NanoDrop 2000 was used to measure RNA concentration. These data were also reused for a study on T cells in Graves' hyperthyroidism and ophthalmopathy. Per that second paper: Graves' hyperthyroidism was defined as stable when no progression to ophthalmopathy occurred over 18 months of follow-up. The hyperthyroidism patients were between 18 and 65 years old and newly diagnosed, with a disease duration of less than 2 months. The study excluded patients with uncontrolled infections, other autoimmune diseases, pregnancy or lactation. Diagnoses were established on the basis of clinical symptoms, serum thyroxine and TRAb, thyroid ultrasound, and orbital computed tomography. A first-round RT-PCR of the TCR CDR3 used the HTBI primer set with the Qiagen OneStep RT-PCR kit. Most expanded thyroid clonotypes (frequency above 0.001) were also found in blood, which suggests that blood repertoires may mirror thyroid immune responses. Ophthalmopathy was separated from stable hyperthyroidism by a 13 V-J signature model, with around 90% sensitivity and approximately 81% specificity obtained in cross-validation and 80%/75% obtained in testing. During validation, the model predicted progression to ophthalmopathy a median of roughly six months ahead of onset, with approximately 70% sensitivity and 72.22% specificity. A discovery cohort of about 96 patients, about 44 with Graves' ophthalmopathy and under 60 with stable Graves' hyperthyroidism, was used to find distinguishing TCR V-J signatures. Prospective prediction of ophthalmopathy was tested in an independent validation cohort of about 19 hyperthyroidism patients and 17 patients who later progressed to ophthalmopathy. The approximately 98 discovery patients were randomly divided into training and test sets at a 7:3 ratio. Thyroid tissue and blood T-cell repertoires from six Graves' hyperthyroidism patients were also compared in the study. Once sampling was done, hyperthyroidism patients were given methimazole at a starting dose of 30 mg daily, whereas ophthalmopathy patients were given high-dose intravenous methylprednisolone. A second multiplex PCR round built the libraries, followed by size selection and purification. Paired-end sequencing of the libraries was performed with 100 bp reads on an Illumina HiSeq2000. Raw data were processed with SOAPnuke, discarding reads with adapters, uncalled bases, mean Phred below 15, or no exact constant-primer or identifier match. COPE v1.2.5 was used to merge high-quality paired reads, and clonotypes were defined as unique nucleotide sequences. MiTCR v1.1 was used to align clonotypes to the IMGT TRBV, TRBD and TRBJ reference segments. Only V-J combinations with frequency above 0.0001, covering 99% to 99.2% of repertoires, were analysed. A TCS score was defined as the ratio of F50 (clonal expansion) to E x V (chaos), with BLOSUM62-based TCRdist applied between CDR3 peptides within each V-J. Welch's t-statistics and random forest reduced 500 to 650 V-J features to fewer than 15, which were used in a naive Bayes classifier (R e1071). Sample size was not statistically predetermined, and investigators were not blinded to group allocation. The paper reports TCR Vbeta CDR3 sequencing of approximately 140 peripheral blood samples: approximately 41 ophthalmopathy, under 80 hyperthyroidism and 17 progressor patients.

The starting material was peripheral blood mononuclear cells (PBMCs), obtained at new diagnosis, from a patient treated with antithyroid drugs. The clonotype was recovered from a woman between 18 and 29 years old with Graves disease. Donor details come from another sample of the same person, matched by shared clones. The sequence joins TRBV28 to TRBJ2-3; no D gene can be assigned with confidence. The CDR3 reads CASSFATDTQYF. Read as DNA, the sequence is TGTGCCAGCAGTTTCGCCACAGATACGCAGTATTTT.